This T cell receptor (beta chain) emerged from a study of blood T cells in healthy people across ages. Overall study context: Template-switching capture recovered about one barcoded beta molecule per two T cells.

Looked up from germline, CDR1 is MDHEN and CDR2 is SYDVKM. V was shortened by 8 bases and J by 0 bases, with 13 bases between the two germline ends. There are 15 residues in the CDR3. Next came a second PCR, run for about 7 to 11 cycles, which used a sample-barcoded 5' primer along with a J-beta primer mix. A template-switch adaptor with 12 random nucleotides tagged each cDNA molecule. TCRdb re-called the 5' RACE reads through MiXCR, storing one row per CDR3 protein. The data show fewer than 2 million distinct CDR3 sequences, about 39% seen once. The clonotype comes from a human donor in good health. This chain uses TRBV28 with TRBJ2-2; possibly TRBD2 for D (5 bases). Sequenced material: blood. This CDR3 reads CASGGLTSNTGELFF. The CDR3 DNA reads as TGTGCCAGCGGAGGCCTGACTTCGAACACCGGGGAGCTGTTTTTT.